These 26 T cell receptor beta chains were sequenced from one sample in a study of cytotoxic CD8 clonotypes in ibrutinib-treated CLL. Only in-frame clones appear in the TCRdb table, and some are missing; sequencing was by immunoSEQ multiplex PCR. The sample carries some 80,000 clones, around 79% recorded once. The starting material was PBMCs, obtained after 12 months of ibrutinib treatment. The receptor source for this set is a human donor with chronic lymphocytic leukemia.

CDR3 nucleotide sequence: TGTGCCAGCAGCTTGGCCCGACAGGCTGAGCAGTTCTTC. Protein: CASSLARQAEQFF. V is TRBV5-4 and J is TRBJ2-1; possibly TRBD1 for D (6 bases). Trimming removed 0 bases from V and 9 bases from J, with 10 bases in between. There are 13 residues in the CDR3. Germline assignment: CDR1 SGHNT and CDR2 YYREEE (reference sequence).

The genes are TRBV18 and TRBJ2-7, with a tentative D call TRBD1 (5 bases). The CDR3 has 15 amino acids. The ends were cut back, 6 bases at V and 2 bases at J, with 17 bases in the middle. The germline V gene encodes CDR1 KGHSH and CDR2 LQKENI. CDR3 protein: CASSLGALAAYEQYF. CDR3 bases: TGTGCCAGCTCCCTAGGGGCATTGGCAGCCTACGAGCAGTACTTC. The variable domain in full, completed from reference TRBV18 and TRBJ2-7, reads NAGVMQNPRHLVRRRGQEARLRCSPMKGHSHVYWYRQLPEEGLKFMVYLQKENIIDESGMPKERFSAEFPKEGPSILRIQQVVRGDSAAYFCASSLGALAAYEQYFGPGTRLTVT.

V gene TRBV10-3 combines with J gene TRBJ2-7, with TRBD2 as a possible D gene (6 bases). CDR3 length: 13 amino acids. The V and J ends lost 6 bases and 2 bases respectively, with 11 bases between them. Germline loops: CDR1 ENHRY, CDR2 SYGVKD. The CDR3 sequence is CAIREGTPYEQYF. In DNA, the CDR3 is TGTGCCATCAGGGAGGGGACCCCCTACGAGCAGTACTTC.

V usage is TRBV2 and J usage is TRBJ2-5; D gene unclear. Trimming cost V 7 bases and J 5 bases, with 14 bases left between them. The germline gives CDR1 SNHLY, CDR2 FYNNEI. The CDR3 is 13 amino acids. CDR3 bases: TGTGCCAGCACCAGGACCCACGGGGAGACCCAGTACTTC. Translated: CASTRTHGETQYF.

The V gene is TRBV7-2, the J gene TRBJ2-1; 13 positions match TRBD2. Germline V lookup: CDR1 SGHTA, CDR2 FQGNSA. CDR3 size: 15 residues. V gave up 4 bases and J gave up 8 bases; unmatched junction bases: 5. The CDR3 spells CASSSGLAGADEQFF. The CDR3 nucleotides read TGTGCCAGCAGCTCCGGACTAGCGGGGGCCGATGAGCAGTTCTTC.

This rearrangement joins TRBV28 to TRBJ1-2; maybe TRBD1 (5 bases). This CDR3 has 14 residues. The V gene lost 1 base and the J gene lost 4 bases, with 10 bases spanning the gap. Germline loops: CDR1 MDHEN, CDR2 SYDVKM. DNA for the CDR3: TGTGCCAGCAGTTTATTGGAGGGGAGCTATGGCTACACCTTC. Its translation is CASSLLEGSYGYTF.

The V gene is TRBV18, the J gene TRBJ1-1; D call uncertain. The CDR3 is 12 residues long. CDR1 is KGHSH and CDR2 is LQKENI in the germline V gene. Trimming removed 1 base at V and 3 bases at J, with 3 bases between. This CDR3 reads CASSPQDTEAFF. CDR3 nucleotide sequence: TGTGCCAGCTCACCACAGGACACTGAAGCTTTCTTT.

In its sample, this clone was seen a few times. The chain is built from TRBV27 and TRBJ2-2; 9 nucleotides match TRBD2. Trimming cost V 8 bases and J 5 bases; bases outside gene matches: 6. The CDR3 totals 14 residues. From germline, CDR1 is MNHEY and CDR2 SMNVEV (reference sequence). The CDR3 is CASRREGWTGELFF. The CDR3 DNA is TGTGCCAGCCGGCGGGAGGGTTGGACCGGGGAGCTGTTTTTT.

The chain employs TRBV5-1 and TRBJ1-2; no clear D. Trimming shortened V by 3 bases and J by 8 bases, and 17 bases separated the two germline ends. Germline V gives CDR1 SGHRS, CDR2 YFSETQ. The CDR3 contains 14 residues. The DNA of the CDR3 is TGCGCCAGCAGCTCCGGACGTAGGTCTGAGGGCTACACCTTC. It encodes CASSSGRRSEGYTF.

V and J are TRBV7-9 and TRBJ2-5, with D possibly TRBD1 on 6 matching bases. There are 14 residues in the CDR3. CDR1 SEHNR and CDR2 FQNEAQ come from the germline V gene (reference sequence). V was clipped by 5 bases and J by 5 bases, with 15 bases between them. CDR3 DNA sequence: TGTGCCAGCAGCCCCACAGGGACGGGTGAGACCCAGTACTTC. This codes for CASSPTGTGETQYF.

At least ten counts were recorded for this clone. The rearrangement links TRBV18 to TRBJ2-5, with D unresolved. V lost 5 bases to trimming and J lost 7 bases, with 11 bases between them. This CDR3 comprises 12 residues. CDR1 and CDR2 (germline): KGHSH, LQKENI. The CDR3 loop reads CASSGIGATQYF. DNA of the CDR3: TGTGCCAGCTCAGGAATCGGAGCGACCCAGTACTTC.

In nucleotides, the CDR3 is TGTGCCAGCATGCGAAGGACGGACTCGGGTACGCAGTATTTT. Its translation: CASMRRTDSGTQYF. This chain connects TRBV7-8 to TRBJ2-3, with a possible D match to TRBD2 (5 bases). Per germline, CDR1 SGHVS and CDR2 FQNEAQ. With 7 bases removed from V and 8 bases from J, the gap between germline ends came to 19 bases. This CDR3 has 14 amino acids. Using reference TRBV7-8 and TRBJ2-3 for the parts outside the CDR3, the full variable domain is GAGVSQSPRYKVAKRGQDVALRCDPISGHVSLFWYQQALGQGPEFLTYFQNEAQLDKSGLPSDRFFAERPEGSVSTLKIQRTQQEDSAVYLCASMRRTDSGTQYFGPGTRLTVL.

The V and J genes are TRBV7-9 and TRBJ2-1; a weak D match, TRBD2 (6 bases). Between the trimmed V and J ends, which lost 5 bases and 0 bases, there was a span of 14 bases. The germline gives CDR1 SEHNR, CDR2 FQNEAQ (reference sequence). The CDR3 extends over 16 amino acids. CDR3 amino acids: CASSDQRVSSYNEQFF. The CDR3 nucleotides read TGTGCCAGCAGCGATCAGCGGGTCAGCTCCTACAATGAGCAGTTCTTC.

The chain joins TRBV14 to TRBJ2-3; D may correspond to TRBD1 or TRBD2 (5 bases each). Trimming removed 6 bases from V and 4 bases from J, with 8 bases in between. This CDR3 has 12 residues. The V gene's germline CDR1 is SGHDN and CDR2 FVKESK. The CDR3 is CASSGGPDTQYF. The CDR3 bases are TGTGCCAGCAGTGGGGGTCCAGATACGCAGTATTTT.

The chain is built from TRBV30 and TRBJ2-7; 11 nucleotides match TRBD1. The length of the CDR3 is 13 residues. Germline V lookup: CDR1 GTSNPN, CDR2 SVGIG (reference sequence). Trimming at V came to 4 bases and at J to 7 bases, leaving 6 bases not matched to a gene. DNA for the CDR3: TGTGCCTGGACCCCGGACAGGGGGCGGGAGCAGTACTTC. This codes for CAWTPDRGREQYF.

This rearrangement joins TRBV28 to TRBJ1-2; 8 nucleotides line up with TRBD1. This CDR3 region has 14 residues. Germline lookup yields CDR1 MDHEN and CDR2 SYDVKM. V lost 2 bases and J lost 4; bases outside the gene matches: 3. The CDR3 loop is CASSLGGQVYGYTF. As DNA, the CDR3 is TGTGCCAGCAGTTTAGGGGGACAGGTCTATGGCTACACCTTC.

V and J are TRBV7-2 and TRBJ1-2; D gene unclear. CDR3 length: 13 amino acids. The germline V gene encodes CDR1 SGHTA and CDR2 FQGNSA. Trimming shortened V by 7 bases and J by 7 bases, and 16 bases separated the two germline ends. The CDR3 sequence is CASTQPGRFGYTF. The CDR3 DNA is TGTGCCAGCACCCAACCCGGACGATTTGGCTACACCTTC.

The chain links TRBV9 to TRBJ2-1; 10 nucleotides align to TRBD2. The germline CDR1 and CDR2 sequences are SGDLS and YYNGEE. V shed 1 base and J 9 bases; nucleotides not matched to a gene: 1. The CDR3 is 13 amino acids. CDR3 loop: CASSVSSGGEQFF. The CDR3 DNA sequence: TGTGCCAGCAGCGTATCTAGCGGGGGTGAGCAGTTCTTC.

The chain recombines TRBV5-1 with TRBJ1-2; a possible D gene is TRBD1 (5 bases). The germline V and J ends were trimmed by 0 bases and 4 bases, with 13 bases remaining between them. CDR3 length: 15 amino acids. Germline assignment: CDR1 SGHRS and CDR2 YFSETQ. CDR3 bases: TGCGCCAGCAGCTTGGCCGGGGGGGACGGCTATGGCTACACCTTC. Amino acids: CASSLAGGDGYGYTF.

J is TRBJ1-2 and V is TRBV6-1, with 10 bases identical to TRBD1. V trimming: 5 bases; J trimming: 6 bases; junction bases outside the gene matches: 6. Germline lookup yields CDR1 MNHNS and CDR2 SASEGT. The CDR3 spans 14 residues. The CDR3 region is CASSPTGGADGYTF. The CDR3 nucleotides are TGTGCCAGCAGTCCGACAGGGGGCGCGGATGGCTACACCTTC.

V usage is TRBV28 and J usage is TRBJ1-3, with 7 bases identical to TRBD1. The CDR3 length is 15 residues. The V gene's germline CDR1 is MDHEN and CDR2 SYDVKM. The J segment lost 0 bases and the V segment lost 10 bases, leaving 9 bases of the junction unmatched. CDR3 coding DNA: TGTGCCACCCGGGACAGCGGGTACTCTGGAAACACCATATATTTT. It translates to CATRDSGYSGNTIYF.

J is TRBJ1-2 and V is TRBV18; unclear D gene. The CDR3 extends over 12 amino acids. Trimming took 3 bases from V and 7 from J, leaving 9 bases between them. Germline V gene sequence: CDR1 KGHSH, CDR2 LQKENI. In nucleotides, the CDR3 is TGTGCCAGCTCACCCCCGGGGTTTGGCTACACCTTC. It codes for CASSPPGFGYTF.

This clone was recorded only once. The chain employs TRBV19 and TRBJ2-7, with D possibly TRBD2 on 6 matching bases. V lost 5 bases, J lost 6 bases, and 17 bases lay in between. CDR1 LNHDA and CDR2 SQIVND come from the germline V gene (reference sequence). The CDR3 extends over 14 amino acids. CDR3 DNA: TGTGCCAGTAGTCAGACTAGAGAGGGTCTCGAGCAGTACTTC. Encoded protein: CASSQTREGLEQYF.

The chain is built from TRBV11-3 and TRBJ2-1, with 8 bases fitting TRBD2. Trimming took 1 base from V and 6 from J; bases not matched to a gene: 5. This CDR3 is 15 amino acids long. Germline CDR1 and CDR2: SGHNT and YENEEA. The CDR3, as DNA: TGTGCCAGCAGCTTAGCTGCGCGGGGGGTCAATGAGCAGTTCTTC. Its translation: CASSLAARGVNEQFF.

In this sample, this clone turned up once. The CDR3 bases are TGTGCCAGCAGCCCCCATGGGCGGGAGTTCAATGAGCAGTTCTTC. It translates to CASSPHGREFNEQFF. V is TRBV11-2 and J is TRBJ2-1; 7 bases align to TRBD2. Germline CDR1 SGHAT, CDR2 FQNNGV. CDR3 length equals 15 residues. J gave up 6 bases and V 5 bases, and 10 bases lay outside the gene matches.

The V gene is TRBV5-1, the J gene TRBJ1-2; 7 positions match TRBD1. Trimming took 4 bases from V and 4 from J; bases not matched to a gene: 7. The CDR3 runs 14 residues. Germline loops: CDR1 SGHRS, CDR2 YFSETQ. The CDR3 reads CASSGGDRTYGYTF. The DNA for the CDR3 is TGCGCCAGCAGCGGGGGGGACAGAACCTATGGCTACACCTTC. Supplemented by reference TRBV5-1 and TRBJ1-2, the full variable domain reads KAGVTQTPRYLIKTRGQQVTLSCSPISGHRSVSWYQQTPGQGLQFLFEYFSETQRNKGNFPGRFSGRQFSNSRSEMNVSTLELGDSALYLCASSGGDRTYGYTFGSGTRLTVV.